The 24 T cell receptor beta chains below all came from one sample that was sequenced in a study of blood T cell repertoires in COVID-19 (TCRdb year 2020). Preparation of the library involved the immunoSEQ multiplex PCR assay. The clones in this table, taken by TCRdb from immuneACCESS, are in-frame only. Not every clone is retained; where verified, under half of the shortfall comes from an unresolved V gene, and the cause of the rest is unknown. Recorded for this sample are roughly 250,000 clones; more than 75% of them occurred a single time. Together, the top ten hold 1.5% to 2% of the sample. Sequencing was performed on PBMCs or T cells enriched from blood (not recorded which). The receptors were gathered from a woman between 50 and 59 years old who had recovered from COVID-19.

The J gene is TRBJ2-3, the V gene TRBV27; D gene ambiguous. Germline CDR1 is MNHEY and CDR2 is SMNVEV (reference sequence). The CDR3 is 14 amino acids. Trimming took 5 bases from V and 0 from J, leaving 9 bases between them. In nucleotides, the CDR3 is TGTGCCAGCAGTCCATTCGGTAGCACAGATACGCAGTATTTT. It specifies CASSPFGSTDTQYF.

On this clone itself: The junction departs from the called germline gene at one end, perhaps through a read error. This chain joins TRBV15 and TRBJ1-2; 10 nucleotides line up with TRBD1. The CDR3 covers 14 residues. Germline V lookup: CDR1 LNHNV, CDR2 YYDKDF (reference sequence). The CDR3 sequence is CATSRPRTGGIPNF. CDR3 DNA: TGTGCCACCAGCAGACCAAGGACAGGGGGAATACCCAACTTC.

This clone was detected only once. The gene calls are TRBV2 and TRBJ1-5; 10 bases agree with TRBD1. The CDR3 sequence is 16 residues long. The J segment lost 0 bases and the V segment lost 6 bases, leaving 5 bases of the junction unmatched. Germline values: CDR1 SNHLY, CDR2 FYNNEI. CDR3 DNA sequence: TGTGCCAGCAGCGCGGACAGGGGGGATAGCAATCAGCCCCAGCATTTT. This codes for CASSADRGDSNQPQHF. The variable domain in full, with the rest retrieved from reference TRBV2 and TRBJ1-5, is EPEVTQTPSHQVTQMGQEVILRCVPISNHLYFYWYRQILGQKVEFLVSFYNNEISEKSEIFDDQFSVERPDGSNFTLKIRSTKLEDSAMYFCASSADRGDSNQPQHFGDGTRLSIL.

V gene TRBV27 combines with J gene TRBJ1-1; 7 bases are a match to TRBD1. CDR3 length: 16 residues. Per the germline V gene, CDR1 is MNHEY and CDR2 is SMNVEV (reference sequence). With V trimmed by 4 bases and J by 1 base, 9 bases remained unmatched. The CDR3 DNA is TGTGCCAGCAGTTCCCAACCACAGGGGAGGAACACTGAAGCTTTCTTT. This sequence encodes CASSSQPQGRNTEAFF.

J is TRBJ2-2 and V is TRBV30; a possible D gene is TRBD1 (6 bases). CDR3 length: 15 amino acids. Between the trimmed V and J ends, which lost 3 bases and 1 base, there was a span of 12 bases. CDR1 GTSNPN and CDR2 SVGIG come from the germline V gene (reference sequence). As DNA, the CDR3 is TGTGCCTGGAGAGCTTCGGACAGGAACACCGGGGAGCTGTTTTTT. This translates into CAWRASDRNTGELFF.

V and J are TRBV27 and TRBJ2-7, with TRBD2 as a possible D gene (5 bases). The CDR3 totals 18 residues. Germline V gene data show CDR1 as MNHEY and CDR2 as SMNVEV (reference sequence). Deletions cut 0 bases from V and 0 bases from J, with 18 bases between. In nucleotides, the CDR3 is TGTGCCAGCAGTTTATCATCCCGGGGTTCTTGGAGCTCCTACGAGCAGTACTTC. Its translation is CASSLSSRGSWSSYEQYF.

The chain combines TRBV7-9 with TRBJ2-7; D gene uncertain. Germline assignment: CDR1 SEHNR and CDR2 FQNEAQ (reference sequence). The CDR3 length is 12 residues. Trimming stripped 8 bases from V and 2 bases from J, with 10 bases between. CDR3 region: CASGVTTYEQYF. CDR3 sequence (DNA): TGTGCCAGCGGAGTCACAACCTACGAGCAGTACTTC.

This clone was detected only a few times. V and J are TRBV24-1 and TRBJ2-1; 15 bases are a match to TRBD2. V dropped 3 bases and J dropped 7; count of bases not matched to a gene: 6. The CDR3 loop spans 17 amino acids. CDR1 and CDR2 from the germline V gene are KGHDR and SFDVKD. CDR3 residues: CATSDPGLAGGINEQFF. Written as DNA, the CDR3 is TGTGCCACCAGTGATCCGGGACTAGCGGGAGGTATAAATGAGCAGTTCTTC.

The rearrangement joins TRBV30 to TRBJ2-1; the match to TRBD2 covers 8 bases. The length of the CDR3 is 15 residues. CDR1 and CDR2 (germline): GTSNPN, SVGIG (reference sequence). V was clipped by 3 bases and J by 4 bases; unmatched bases: 8. CDR3 loop: CAWRESGRRYNEQFF. For the CDR3, the DNA is TGTGCCTGGAGGGAGAGCGGGAGAAGGTACAATGAGCAGTTCTTC.

V gene TRBV19 combines with J gene TRBJ2-1; weak D call: TRBD2 (6 bases). The V end lost 6 bases, the J end lost 3 bases, and 9 bases lay between the germline ends. Germline values: CDR1 LNHDA, CDR2 SQIVND (reference sequence). The CDR3 has 13 amino acids. DNA for the CDR3: TGTGCCAGTAGGGGACTTGACTACAATGAGCAGTTCTTC. Protein sequence: CASRGLDYNEQFF. Full variable domain (remainder filled in from reference TRBV19 and TRBJ2-1): DGGITQSPKYLFRKEGQNVTLSCEQNLNHDAMYWYRQDPGQGLRLIYYSQIVNDFQKGDIAEGYSVSREKKESFPLTVTSAQKNPTAFYLCASRGLDYNEQFFGPGTRLTVL.

The gene calls are TRBV5-1 and TRBJ2-3; the match to TRBD2 covers 12 bases. Germline CDR1 SGHRS, CDR2 YFSETQ. This CDR3 spans 15 amino acids. J was trimmed by 5 bases and V by 4 bases; bases with no gene match: 5. CDR3 protein: CASSLPLAGGDTQYF. DNA for the CDR3: TGCGCCAGCAGCCTACCACTAGCGGGAGGAGATACGCAGTATTTT.

The rearrangement uses TRBV12-5 and TRBJ2-7, with 10 nucleotides matching TRBD1. Trimming at V came to 4 bases and at J to 0 bases, leaving 3 bases not matched to a gene. Per the germline V gene, CDR1 is LGHNT and CDR2 is FRNRAP. The CDR3 loop spans 15 amino acids. CDR3 amino acids: CASGSRTGGSYEQYF. The DNA of the CDR3 is TGTGCTAGTGGTTCGCGGACAGGGGGCTCCTACGAGCAGTACTTC.

The chain has TRBV7-2 and TRBJ2-3; 8 bases match TRBD2. The CDR3 totals 15 residues. Germline lookup yields CDR1 SGHTA and CDR2 FQGNSA. J gave up 2 bases and V 6 bases, and 7 bases lay outside the gene matches. The CDR3 DNA is TGTGCCAGCAGACGGGGGGGACCTCTCACAGATACGCAGTATTTT. Its protein product is CASRRGGPLTDTQYF.

Here the CDR3 DNA reads TGTGCCACCAGCAGAGATACTGGGAAAATAGCGGGGGGAATTCCCTACGAGCAGTACTTC. Its protein is CATSRDTGKIAGGIPYEQYF. The chain joins TRBV15 to TRBJ2-7; 10 positions match TRBD2. V trimming: 0 bases; J trimming: 2 bases; junction bases outside the gene matches: 16. Per the germline V gene, CDR1 is LNHNV and CDR2 is YYDKDF (reference sequence). The CDR3 is 20 residues long.

Regarding this clone: This sample includes further DNA sequences coding for the same CDR3. The chain couples TRBV18 to TRBJ2-7; TRBD2 might be the D (6 bases). With 3 bases removed from V and 5 bases from J, the gap between germline ends came to 11 bases. This CDR3 is 13 amino acids long. CDR1 and CDR2 from the germline V gene are KGHSH and LQKENI. The CDR3 nucleotides read TGTGCCAGCTCACCCGGGACTGGAGACGAGCAGTACTTC. Its protein is CASSPGTGDEQYF.

The chain joins TRBV3-1 (or the pseudogene TRBV3-2) to TRBJ2-1; 11 bases agree with TRBD2. Per the germline V gene, CDR1 is LGHDT and CDR2 is YNNKEL (reference sequence). The V segment lost 1 base and the J segment 4 bases; nucleotides outside the gene matches: 3. The length of the CDR3 is 16 residues. Here the CDR3 DNA reads TGTGCCAGCAGCCAAGGACTAGCGGGACGATACAATGAGCAGTTCTTC. It specifies CASSQGLAGRYNEQFF.

J is TRBJ1-1 and V is TRBV5-1; 10 bases match TRBD1. Per germline, CDR1 SGHRS and CDR2 YFSETQ. V shed 0 bases, J shed 6 bases, and the junction held 5 bases outside the gene matches. The CDR3 has 15 amino acids. The CDR3 sequence is CASSLEGTGVSEAFF. CDR3 DNA sequence: TGCGCCAGCAGCTTGGAAGGGACAGGGGTTTCTGAAGCTTTCTTT.

The chain recombines TRBV7-9 with TRBJ1-2, with D hard to call. The CDR3 has 13 residues. Germline CDR1 reads SEHNR; CDR2 reads FQNEAQ (reference sequence). Between the trimmed V and J ends, which lost 4 bases and 8 bases, there was a span of 14 bases. This CDR3 is CASSSRRGNGYTF. DNA of the CDR3: TGTGCCAGCAGCTCCAGGCGGGGAAACGGCTACACCTTC.

The V call is TRBV7-2, the J call TRBJ2-5; TRBD2 is a possible D gene (5 bases). With 5 bases removed from V and 4 bases from J, the gap between germline ends came to 14 bases. The CDR3 has 14 amino acids. Germline CDR1 and CDR2: SGHTA and FQGNSA. The CDR3 here is CASSPGLGRETQYF. CDR3 DNA: TGTGCCAGCAGCCCCGGACTGGGGAGAGAGACCCAGTACTTC.

The CDR3: CASSPGVGLAAYNEQFF. The CDR3 coding sequence is TGTGCCAGCTCACCAGGGGTCGGACTAGCGGCGTACAATGAGCAGTTCTTC. This chain connects TRBV18 to TRBJ2-1, with 10 positions matching TRBD2. This CDR3 comprises 17 residues. Germline CDR1 KGHSH, CDR2 LQKENI. With 2 bases clipped from V and 4 bases from J, the junction kept 8 bases outside the gene matches.

The CDR3 here is CASSLRAGDSNQPQHF. The DNA for the CDR3 is TGTGCCAGCAGCTTAAGGGCGGGGGATAGCAATCAGCCCCAGCATTTT. The chain is built from TRBV7-8 and TRBJ1-5; D is perhaps TRBD1 (5 bases). This CDR3 has 16 residues. Germline V gives CDR1 SGHVS, CDR2 FQNEAQ. The V end lost 2 bases, the J end lost 0 bases, and 11 bases lay between the germline ends. Full variable domain (outside the CDR3, taken from reference TRBV7-8 and TRBJ1-5): GAGVSQSPRYKVAKRGQDVALRCDPISGHVSLFWYQQALGQGPEFLTYFQNEAQLDKSGLPSDRFFAERPEGSVSTLKIQRTQQEDSAVYLCASSLRAGDSNQPQHFGDGTRLSIL.

The V gene is TRBV7-8, the J gene TRBJ1-1; D may be TRBD1 (5 bases). V lost 5 bases to trimming and J lost 3 bases, with 22 bases between them. Per the germline V gene, CDR1 is SGHVS and CDR2 is FQNEAQ. This CDR3 region has 17 residues. CDR3 DNA sequence: TGTGCCAGCAGCAACCAACGAAACCGGGGGTTCGACACTGAAGCTTTCTTT. It translates to CASSNQRNRGFDTEAFF.

J is TRBJ1-2 and V is TRBV9; possibly TRBD1 for D (5 bases). V was clipped by 4 bases and J by 10 bases, with 14 bases between them. Germline assignment: CDR1 SGDLS and CDR2 YYNGEE. The CDR3 covers 12 residues. The CDR3 nucleotides are TGTGCCAGCAGCCGCAGTGGGGGGTTCTACACCTTC. Its translation is CASSRSGGFYTF.

This clone has just one count. Germline and junction disagree at one end, which may indicate a read error. The chain joins TRBV5-1 to TRBJ2-2; TRBD2 matches 11 bases. There are 18 residues in the CDR3. Per germline, CDR1 SGHRS and CDR2 YFSETQ. The DNA for the CDR3 is TGCACCAGGGAAGAGAGGCCTAGCGGGAGGCGGTACACCGGGGAGCTGTTTTTT. Amino acid sequence: CTREERPSGRRYTGELFF.